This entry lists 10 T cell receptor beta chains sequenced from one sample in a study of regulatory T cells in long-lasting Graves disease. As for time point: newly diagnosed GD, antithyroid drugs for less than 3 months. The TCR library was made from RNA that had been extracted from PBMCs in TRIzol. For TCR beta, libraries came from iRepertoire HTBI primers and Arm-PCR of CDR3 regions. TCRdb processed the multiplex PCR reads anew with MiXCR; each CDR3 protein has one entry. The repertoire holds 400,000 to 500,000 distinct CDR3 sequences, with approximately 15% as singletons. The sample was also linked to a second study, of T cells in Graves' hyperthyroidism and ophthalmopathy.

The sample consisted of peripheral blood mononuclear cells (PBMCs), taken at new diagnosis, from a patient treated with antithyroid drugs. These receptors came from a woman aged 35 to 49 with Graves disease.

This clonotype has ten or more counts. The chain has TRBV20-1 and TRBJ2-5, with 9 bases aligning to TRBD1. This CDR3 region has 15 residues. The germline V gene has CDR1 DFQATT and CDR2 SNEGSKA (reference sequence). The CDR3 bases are TGCAGCACCCACCCCCCGGTGACAGGGGGAGTGACCCAGTACTTC. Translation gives CSTHPPVTGGVTQYF.

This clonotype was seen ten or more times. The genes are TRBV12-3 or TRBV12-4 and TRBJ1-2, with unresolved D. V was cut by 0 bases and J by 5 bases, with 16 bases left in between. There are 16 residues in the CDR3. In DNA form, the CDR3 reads TGTGCCAGCAGTTTAGCGCCGGACCTTAAATCTTATGGCTACACCTTC. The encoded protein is CASSLAPDLKSYGYTF.

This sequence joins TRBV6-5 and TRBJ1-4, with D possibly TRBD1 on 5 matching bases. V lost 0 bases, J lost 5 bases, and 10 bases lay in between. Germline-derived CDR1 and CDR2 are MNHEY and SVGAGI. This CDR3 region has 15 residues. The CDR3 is CASSYSGTRNEKLFF. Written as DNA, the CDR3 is TGTGCCAGCAGTTACTCCGGGACCCGGAATGAAAAACTGTTTTTT.

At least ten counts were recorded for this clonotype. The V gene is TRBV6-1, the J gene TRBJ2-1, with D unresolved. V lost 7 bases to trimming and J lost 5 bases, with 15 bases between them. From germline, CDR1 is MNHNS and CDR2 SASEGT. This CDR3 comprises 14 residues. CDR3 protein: CASKLRSHNNEQFF. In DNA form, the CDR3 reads TGTGCCAGCAAGTTGCGGAGCCACAACAATGAGCAGTTCTTC.

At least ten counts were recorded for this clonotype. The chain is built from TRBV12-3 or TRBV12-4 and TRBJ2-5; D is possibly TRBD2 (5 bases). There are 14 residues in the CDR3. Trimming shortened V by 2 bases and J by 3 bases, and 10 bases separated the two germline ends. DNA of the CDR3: TGTGCCAGCAGTTTAAGACGGGGAGAAGAGACCCAGTACTTC. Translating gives CASSLRRGEETQYF.

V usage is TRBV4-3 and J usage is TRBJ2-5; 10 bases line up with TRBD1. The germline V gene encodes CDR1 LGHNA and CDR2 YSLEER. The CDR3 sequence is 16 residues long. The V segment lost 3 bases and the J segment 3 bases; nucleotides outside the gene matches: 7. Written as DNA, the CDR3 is TGCGCCAGCAGCCACTTATCCGGGACAGGGGAAGAGACCCAGTACTTC. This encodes CASSHLSGTGEETQYF.

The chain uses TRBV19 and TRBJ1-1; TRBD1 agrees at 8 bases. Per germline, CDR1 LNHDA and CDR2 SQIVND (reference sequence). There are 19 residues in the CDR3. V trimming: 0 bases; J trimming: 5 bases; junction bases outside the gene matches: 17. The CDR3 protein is CASSIDWVQGVIGRTEAFF. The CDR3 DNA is TGTGCCAGTAGTATAGACTGGGTACAGGGGGTAATCGGTAGGACTGAAGCTTTCTTT. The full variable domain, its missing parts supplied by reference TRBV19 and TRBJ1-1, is DGGITQSPKYLFRKEGQNVTLSCEQNLNHDAMYWYRQDPGQGLRLIYYSQIVNDFQKGDIAEGYSVSREKKESFPLTVTSAQKNPTAFYLCASSIDWVQGVIGRTEAFFGQGTRLTVV.

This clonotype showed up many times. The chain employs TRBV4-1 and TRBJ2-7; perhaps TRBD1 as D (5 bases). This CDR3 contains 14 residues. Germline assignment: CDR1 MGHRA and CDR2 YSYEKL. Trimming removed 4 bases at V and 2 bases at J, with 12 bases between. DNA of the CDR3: TGCGCCAGCAGCCTAAGCAGGGAAGCCTACGAGCAGTACTTC. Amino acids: CASSLSREAYEQYF.

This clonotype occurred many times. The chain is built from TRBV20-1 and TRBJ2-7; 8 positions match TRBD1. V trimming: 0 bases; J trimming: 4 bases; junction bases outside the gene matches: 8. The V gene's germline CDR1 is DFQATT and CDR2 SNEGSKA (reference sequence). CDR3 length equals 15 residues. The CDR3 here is CSARDPGQGVYEQYF. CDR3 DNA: TGCAGTGCTAGAGACCCCGGACAGGGTGTGTACGAGCAGTACTTC.

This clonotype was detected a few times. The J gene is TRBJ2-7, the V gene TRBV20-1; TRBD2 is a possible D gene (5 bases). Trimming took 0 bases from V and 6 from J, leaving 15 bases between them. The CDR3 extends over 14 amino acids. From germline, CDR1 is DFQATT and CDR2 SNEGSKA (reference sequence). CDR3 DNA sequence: TGCAGTGCTAGAGACCACTCGTCCGAGGGCGAGCAGTACTTC. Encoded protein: CSARDHSSEGEQYF.